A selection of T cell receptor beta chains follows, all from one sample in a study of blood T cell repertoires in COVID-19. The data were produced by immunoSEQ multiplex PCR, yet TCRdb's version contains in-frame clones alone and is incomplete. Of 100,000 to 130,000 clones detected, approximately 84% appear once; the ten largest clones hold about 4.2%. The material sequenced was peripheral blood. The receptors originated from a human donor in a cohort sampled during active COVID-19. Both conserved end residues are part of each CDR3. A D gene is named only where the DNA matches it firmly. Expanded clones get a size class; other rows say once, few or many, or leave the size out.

CDR3nt: TGCAGCGTTTCAGGGACAAACTATGGCTACACCTTC
CDR3aa: CSVSGTNYGYTF
abundance: NA
len: 12
v_gene: TRBV29-1
j_gene: TRBJ1-2
d_gene: NA

CDR3nt: TGTGCCAGCAGTTCCGGGACTTTATCCTACAATGAGCAGTTCTTC
CDR3aa: CASSSGTLSYNEQFF
abundance: NA
len: 15
v_gene: TRBV7-8
j_gene: TRBJ2-1
d_gene: NA

CDR3nt: TGTGCCAGCAGTACTTACAATGAGCAGTTCTTC
CDR3aa: CASSTYNEQFF
abundance: NA
len: 11
v_gene: TRBV28
j_gene: TRBJ2-1
d_gene: NA

CDR3nt: TGTGCCAGCAGCGTAGCTTTGGCGGCTAATGAGCAGTTCTTC
CDR3aa: CASSVALAANEQFF
abundance: once
len: 14
v_gene: TRBV9
j_gene: TRBJ2-1
d_gene: NA

CDR3nt: TGCGCCAGCAGCATAGGGACAGGGGGCACAGATACGCAGTATTTT
CDR3aa: CASSIGTGGTDTQYF
abundance: NA
len: 15
v_gene: TRBV5-1
j_gene: TRBJ2-3
d_gene: TRBD1

CDR3nt: TGTGCCAGCAGCTTATCCAGGGTCTCAAACTACAATGAGCAGTTCTTC
CDR3aa: CASSLSRVSNYNEQFF
abundance: once
len: 16
v_gene: TRBV7-8
j_gene: TRBJ2-1
d_gene: NA

CDR3nt: TGCAGTGCTAGTACGGGAGGGCCTCGGGAGCAGTTCTTC
CDR3aa: CSASTGGPREQFF
abundance: NA
len: 13
v_gene: TRBV20-1
j_gene: TRBJ2-1
d_gene: TRBD2

CDR3nt: TGCGCCAGCAGTGAACCTAGCGGGAACACAGATACGCAGTATTTT
CDR3aa: CASSEPSGNTDTQYF
abundance: NA
len: 15
v_gene: TRBV5-1
j_gene: TRBJ2-3
d_gene: TRBD2

CDR3nt: TGTGCCAGTAGTACCCCCGGGACAGGGAACACTGAAGCTTTCTTT
CDR3aa: CASSTPGTGNTEAFF
abundance: NA
len: 15
v_gene: TRBV19
j_gene: TRBJ1-1
d_gene: TRBD1

CDR3nt: TGCAGTGCTTCTAGCCGAGTGGCCCAGTACTTC
CDR3aa: CSASSRVAQYF
abundance: NA
len: 11
v_gene: TRBV20-1
j_gene: TRBJ2-5
d_gene: NA

CDR3nt: TGCGCCAGCAGCTTGGTGGCGGGAGTCGGCAATGAGCAGTTCTTC
CDR3aa: CASSLVAGVGNEQFF
abundance: NA
len: 15
v_gene: TRBV5-1
j_gene: TRBJ2-1
d_gene: TRBD2

CDR3nt: TGTGCCAGCAGTCGTCCGGGACAGGGGGTTGGGCATGAGCAGTTCTTC
CDR3aa: CASSRPGQGVGHEQFF
abundance: once
len: 16
v_gene: TRBV25-1
j_gene: TRBJ2-1
d_gene: TRBD1

CDR3nt: TGTGCCAGTAGCTCCGGACAGGGCAGCTATGGCTACACCTTC
CDR3aa: CASSSGQGSYGYTF
abundance: NA
len: 14
v_gene: TRBV19
j_gene: TRBJ1-2
d_gene: TRBD1

CDR3nt: TGTGCCAGCAGCTTTGACAGCTACAATCAGCCCCAGCATTTT
CDR3aa: CASSFDSYNQPQHF
abundance: NA
len: 14
v_gene: TRBV7-2
j_gene: TRBJ1-5
d_gene: NA

CDR3nt: TGTGCCAGCAGTGGAACAGGGGCAACTAGCACAGATACGCAGTATTTT
CDR3aa: CASSGTGATSTDTQYF
abundance: once
len: 16
v_gene: TRBV6-1
j_gene: TRBJ2-3
d_gene: TRBD1

CDR3nt: TGTGCCAGCTCACCACCGATGTCTGGACTAGACACCAACAATGAGCAGTTCTTC
CDR3aa: CASSPPMSGLDTNNEQFF
abundance: once
len: 18
v_gene: TRBV18
j_gene: TRBJ2-1
d_gene: TRBD2

CDR3nt: TGTGCCAGCAGCCAAGAGATAACTAGCGGGAGCAATGAGCAGTTCTTC
CDR3aa: CASSQEITSGSNEQFF
abundance: few
len: 16
v_gene: TRBV3-1/TRBV3-2
j_gene: TRBJ2-1
d_gene: TRBD2

CDR3nt: TGTGCCAGCAGCGGCGGCGGAGGACTAGCCCACTCTGGGGCCAACGTCCTGACTTTC
CDR3aa: CASSGGGGLAHSGANVLTF
abundance: NA
len: 19
v_gene: TRBV9
j_gene: TRBJ2-6
d_gene: TRBD2

CDR3nt: TGTGCCAGCAGCTTTCAGGGGCCTCTAGCCAAAAACATTCAGTACTTC
CDR3aa: CASSFQGPLAKNIQYF
abundance: NA
len: 16
v_gene: TRBV7-2
j_gene: TRBJ2-4
d_gene: NA

CDR3nt: TGTGCCAGTAGGCCTCAGGGGCCCTCTGAAGCTTTCTTT
CDR3aa: CASRPQGPSEAFF
abundance: NA
len: 13
v_gene: TRBV19
j_gene: TRBJ1-1
d_gene: NA

CDR3nt: TGTGCCAGCTCGATCTCGGGGGGTGGCTATGGCTACACCTTC
CDR3aa: CASSISGGGYGYTF
abundance: NA
len: 14
v_gene: TRBV27
j_gene: TRBJ1-2
d_gene: NA

CDR3nt: TGTGCCAGCAGTTACCCAACTAGCGGGAGGCCAGATACGCAGTATTTT
CDR3aa: CASSYPTSGRPDTQYF
abundance: once
len: 16
v_gene: TRBV6-2/TRBV6-3
j_gene: TRBJ2-3
d_gene: TRBD2

CDR3nt: TGTGCCAGCAGCCTCCAGAACACTGAAGCTTTCTTT
CDR3aa: CASSLQNTEAFF
abundance: once
len: 12
v_gene: TRBV3-1/TRBV3-2
j_gene: TRBJ1-1
d_gene: NA

CDR3nt: TGTGCCAGCAGCTTAGGACATCCAAGGACACAGCTTTACGAGCAGTACTTC
CDR3aa: CASSLGHPRTQLYEQYF
abundance: NA
len: 17
v_gene: TRBV11-2
j_gene: TRBJ2-7
d_gene: NA

CDR3nt: TGTGCCAGCAGCCCGGGACAAGCGAACACTGAAGCTTTCTTT
CDR3aa: CASSPGQANTEAFF
abundance: NA
len: 14
v_gene: TRBV7-2
j_gene: TRBJ1-1
d_gene: NA

CDR3nt: TGTGCCAGCAGTTTTCAGAGGTATGGCTACACCTTC
CDR3aa: CASSFQRYGYTF
abundance: NA
len: 12
v_gene: TRBV28
j_gene: TRBJ1-2
d_gene: NA

CDR3nt: TGTGCCAGTAGCACAAACTCCGATTCGCCCCTCCACTTT
CDR3aa: CASSTNSDSPLHF
abundance: few
len: 13
v_gene: TRBV25-1
j_gene: TRBJ1-6
d_gene: NA

CDR3nt: TGTGCCAGCAGCTCCGGGACAGGAAACACCGGGGAGCTGTTTTTT
CDR3aa: CASSSGTGNTGELFF
abundance: NA
len: 15
v_gene: TRBV7-3
j_gene: TRBJ2-2
d_gene: TRBD1

CDR3nt: TGTGCCAGCAGCGAACTCCGGACTAGCGGGAGACATAATGAGCAGTTCTTC
CDR3aa: CASSELRTSGRHNEQFF
abundance: NA
len: 17
v_gene: TRBV7-9
j_gene: TRBJ2-1
d_gene: TRBD2

CDR3nt: TGCAGCGTTGTGTTTCAGGGGGGCGAGCAGTACTTC
CDR3aa: CSVVFQGGEQYF
abundance: NA
len: 12
v_gene: TRBV29-1
j_gene: TRBJ2-7
d_gene: NA

CDR3nt: TGCGCCAGCAGCCTGATGGGGACAGGGACAGGTCAGCCCCAGCATTTT
CDR3aa: CASSLMGTGTGQPQHF
abundance: NA
len: 16
v_gene: TRBV5-1
j_gene: TRBJ1-5
d_gene: TRBD1

CDR3nt: TGTGCCAGCAGCAGGCCGGGGACAGGGGTCACGGTCGAGGATGAGCAGTTCTTC
CDR3aa: CASSRPGTGVTVEDEQFF
abundance: once
len: 18
v_gene: TRBV5-6
j_gene: TRBJ2-1
d_gene: TRBD1

CDR3nt: TGTGCCAGCTCACCGCTGACAGGGGACGGTGGCTACACCTTC
CDR3aa: CASSPLTGDGGYTF
abundance: NA
len: 14
v_gene: TRBV18
j_gene: TRBJ1-2
d_gene: TRBD1

CDR3nt: TGCGCCAGCAGCTTGGCCAGACTGACAGGGATGAACACTGAAGCTTTCTTT
CDR3aa: CASSLARLTGMNTEAFF
abundance: NA
len: 17
v_gene: TRBV5-1
j_gene: TRBJ1-1
d_gene: TRBD1

CDR3nt: TGTGCCAGCAGCAAAAACCGGGACATAGGCGGGGAGCTGTTTTTT
CDR3aa: CASSKNRDIGGELFF
abundance: NA
len: 15
v_gene: TRBV7-7
j_gene: TRBJ2-2
d_gene: NA